The T cell receptor beta chain under discussion was sequenced for a study of cytomegalovirus exposure and HLA in healthy donors. Study conclusions and caveats: In a later analysis, common viral pathogens appeared linked to several of the most significant clusters.

This clone has just one count. Its antigen remains unknown. Germline V gene data show CDR1 as GTSNPN and CDR2 as SVGIG (reference sequence). The length of the CDR3 is 15 residues. The primer mix had 60 Vbeta and 13 Jbeta primers. The data were produced by immunoSEQ multiplex PCR, yet TCRdb's version contains in-frame clones alone and is incomplete. The sample lists about 140,000 clones, about 80% seen once, with 1.5% to 2% in the top ten. The receptor's source is a middle-aged man in good health and CMV-seronegative. The sample taken for sequencing was PBMCs. The V call is TRBV30, the J call TRBJ2-5, with D tentatively TRBD2 (6 bases). The J call is in doubt because the DNA end fits TRBJ2-7 better. This CDR3 is CAWSGGTVSSYEQYF. The CDR3 DNA sequence: TGTGCCTGGAGCGGCGGGACGGTGAGCTCCTACGAGCAGTACTTC.